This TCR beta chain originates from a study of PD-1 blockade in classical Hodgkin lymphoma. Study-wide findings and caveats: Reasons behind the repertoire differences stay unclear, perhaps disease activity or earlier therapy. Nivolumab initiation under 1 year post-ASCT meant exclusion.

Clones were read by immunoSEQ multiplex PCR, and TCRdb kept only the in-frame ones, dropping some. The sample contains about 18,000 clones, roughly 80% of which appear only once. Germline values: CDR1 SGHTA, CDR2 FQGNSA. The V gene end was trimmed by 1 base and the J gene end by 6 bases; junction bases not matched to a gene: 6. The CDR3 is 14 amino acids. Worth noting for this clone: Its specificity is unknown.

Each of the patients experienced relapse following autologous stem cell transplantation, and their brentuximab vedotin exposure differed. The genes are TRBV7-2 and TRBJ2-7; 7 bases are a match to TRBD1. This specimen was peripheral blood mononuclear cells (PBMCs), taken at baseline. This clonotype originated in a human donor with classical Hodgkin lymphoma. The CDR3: CASSLVGQAAEQYF. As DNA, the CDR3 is TGTGCCAGCAGCTTAGTCGGACAGGCTGCCGAGCAGTACTTC.